This TCR beta chain was recorded in a study of cytomegalovirus exposure and HLA in healthy donors. Study in general: A data release that came early held roughly 90 million unique TCRs from HLA-typed donors. Study-level points and caveats: Through in vitro validation, three CMV-associated chains were shown to be specific for CMV antigens.

Participants comprised healthy donors of bone marrow. This PCR relied on a set of 60 Vbeta primers and 13 Jbeta primers. Profiling relied on immunoSEQ multiplex PCR, and the TCRdb table lists in-frame clones only, not all of them. The sample shows about 160,000 clones, about 72% of them seen only once. As concerns this clone: Its antigen remains unidentified.

V gave up 8 bases and J gave up 2 bases; unmatched junction bases: 18. Per the germline V gene, CDR1 is MNHEY and CDR2 is SMNVEV (reference sequence). The CDR3 consists of 17 residues. Sequenced input: PBMCs. This receptor was obtained from a middle-aged man in good health and CMV-seropositive. The V gene is TRBV27, the J gene TRBJ2-7; TRBD2 matches 7 bases. The CDR3 DNA follows: TGTGCCAGCGCTATTAAGTCCGGGACTAATAAGCCCTACGAGCAGTACTTC. This gives the protein CASAIKSGTNKPYEQYF.